These 12 T cell receptor beta chains share one sample of origin, sequenced in a study of shared clonotypes between healthy human individuals. Data came from immunoSEQ multiplex PCR; TCRdb stores just in-frame clones and leaves some out. The table lists about 2,200,000 clones, approximately 94% of them singletons. Naivety among CD8 cells was defined by CD45RO negativity and positive CCR7 selection, thereby excluding terminally differentiated effector memory CD45RA+ cells. Input material: naive CD8+ T cells from PBMCs. The receptors stem from a man aged 18-30 years in good health. Some clones in this sample may be carry-over from other donors' samples.

This chain joins TRBV5-1 and TRBJ1-5; D not certain. V shed 0 bases and J shed 3 bases, with 7 bases lying between them. Germline CDR1 reads SGHRS; CDR2 reads YFSETQ. The CDR3 runs to 14 residues. The CDR3 sequence is CASSLGPANQPQHF. The CDR3 nucleotides read TGCGCCAGCAGCTTGGGACCAGCCAATCAGCCCCAGCATTTT.

The chain links TRBV7-9 to TRBJ2-5, with TRBD2 matching 8 bases. V gave up 5 bases and J gave up 0 bases; unmatched junction bases: 8. The CDR3 has 16 amino acids. Germline V gene data show CDR1 as SEHNR and CDR2 as FQNEAQ (reference sequence). DNA for the CDR3: TGTGCCAGCAGCCCGCCCGGGACTAGTAACCAAGAGACCCAGTACTTC. This sequence encodes CASSPPGTSNQETQYF.

This chain joins TRBV10-3 and TRBJ2-1, with no clear D. Trimming took off 6 bases at V and 5 bases at J, with 20 bases between the two ends. Germline loops: CDR1 ENHRY, CDR2 SYGVKD. The CDR3 has 16 amino acids. The DNA for the CDR3 is TGTGCCATCAGCGACAATTTTAGGGTGGTCCACAATGAGCAGTTCTTC. Translating it yields CAISDNFRVVHNEQFF.

This chain connects TRBV13 to TRBJ2-7, with D possibly matching TRBD1 (5 bases). Germline values: CDR1 PRHDT, CDR2 FYEKMQ (reference sequence). V was cut by 2 bases and J by 2 bases, with 10 bases left in between. CDR3 length equals 14 residues. CDR3 residues: CASSLNDSPYEQYF. CDR3 nucleotides: TGTGCCAGCAGCTTAAATGACAGTCCCTACGAGCAGTACTTC.

The chain joins TRBV6-1 to TRBJ2-5; TRBD2 agrees at 7 bases. The ends lost 8 bases at V and 5 bases at J; junction bases unmatched: 11. This CDR3 region has 14 residues. CDR1 is MNHNS, CDR2 SASEGT, per germline. The CDR3 sequence: CASRGGRATETQYF. The CDR3, as DNA: TGTGCCAGCCGCGGAGGGAGGGCCACGGAGACCCAGTACTTC.

The V and J genes are TRBV25-1 and TRBJ2-1; D is perhaps TRBD2 (5 bases). V was shortened by 4 bases and J by 0 bases, with 13 bases between the two germline ends. Germline loops: CDR1 MGHDK, CDR2 SYGVNS. The CDR3 spans 16 residues. The CDR3 protein is CASSGLAASSYNEQFF. The CDR3 DNA is TGTGCCAGCAGTGGTCTAGCAGCAAGCTCCTACAATGAGCAGTTCTTC.

The V and J genes are TRBV5-5 and TRBJ1-5; D is ambiguous. Trimming removed 2 bases at V and 7 bases at J, with 10 bases between. This CDR3 is 13 amino acids long. Germline V gives CDR1 SGHKS, CDR2 YYEKEE (reference sequence). The CDR3 DNA reads TGTGCCAGCAGCTTTGGGGTAGACCAGCCCCAGCATTTT. Translated, it gives CASSFGVDQPQHF.

The chain links TRBV19 to TRBJ2-1; 11 positions agree with TRBD2. The CDR3 extends over 18 amino acids. Germline CDR1 LNHDA, CDR2 SQIVND (reference sequence). V shed 9 bases and J 0 bases; nucleotides not matched to a gene: 13. The DNA for the CDR3 is TGTGCCAGAGCGCCGGGACTAGCGGTCCCGAGCTCCTACAATGAGCAGTTCTTC. This gives the protein CARAPGLAVPSSYNEQFF.

This chain links TRBV19 with TRBJ2-7; 8 bases fit TRBD2. From germline, CDR1 is LNHDA and CDR2 SQIVND (reference sequence). With 2 bases clipped from V and 4 bases from J, the junction kept 7 bases outside the gene matches. The CDR3 sequence is 15 residues long. The CDR3 bases are TGTGCCAGTAGTATAACAGCGGGAGCCGGTTACGAGCAGTACTTC. Amino acid sequence: CASSITAGAGYEQYF.

This chain connects TRBV29-1 to TRBJ2-5; 11 nucleotides line up with TRBD1. The junction had 8 bases not matched to a gene; V was cut back by 7 bases and J by 4 bases. Germline V gene data show CDR1 as SQVTM and CDR2 as ANQGSEA. CDR3 length equals 14 residues. As DNA, the CDR3 is TGCAGCGCCCAGGACAGGGGGCGAGGAGAGACCCAGTACTTC. It translates to CSAQDRGRGETQYF.

The chain carries TRBV7-8 and TRBJ2-7; D unresolved. The germline V gene encodes CDR1 SGHVS and CDR2 FQNEAQ. The V end lost 5 bases, the J end lost 5 bases, and 19 bases lay between the germline ends. The CDR3 is 15 amino acids. The CDR3 coding sequence is TGTGCCAGCAGCGTGACGGGTTGGCAAACCGACGAGCAGTACTTC. Translating gives CASSVTGWQTDEQYF.

The genes are TRBV10-3 and TRBJ1-2, with 12 bases matching TRBD1. Losses at the gene ends were 0 bases for V and 4 bases for J; bases not matched to a gene: 6. The CDR3 sequence is 17 residues long. CDR1 ENHRY and CDR2 SYGVKD come from the germline V gene. The CDR3 protein is CAISESWDRGRGYGYTF. The CDR3 DNA is TGTGCCATCAGTGAGTCGTGGGACAGGGGGCGAGGCTATGGCTACACCTTC.